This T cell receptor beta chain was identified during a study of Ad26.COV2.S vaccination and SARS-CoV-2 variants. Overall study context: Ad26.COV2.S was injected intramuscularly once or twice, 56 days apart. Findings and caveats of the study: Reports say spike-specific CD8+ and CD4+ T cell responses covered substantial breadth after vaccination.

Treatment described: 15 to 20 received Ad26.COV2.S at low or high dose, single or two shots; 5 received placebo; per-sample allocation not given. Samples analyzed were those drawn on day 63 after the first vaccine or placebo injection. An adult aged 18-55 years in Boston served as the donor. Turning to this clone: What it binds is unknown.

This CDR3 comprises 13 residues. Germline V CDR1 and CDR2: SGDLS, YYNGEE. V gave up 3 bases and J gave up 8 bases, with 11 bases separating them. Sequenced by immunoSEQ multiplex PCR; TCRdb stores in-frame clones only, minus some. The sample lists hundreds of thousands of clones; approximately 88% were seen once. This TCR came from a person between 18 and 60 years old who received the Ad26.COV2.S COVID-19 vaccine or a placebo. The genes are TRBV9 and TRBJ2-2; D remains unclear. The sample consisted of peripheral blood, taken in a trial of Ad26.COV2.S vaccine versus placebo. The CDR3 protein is CASSAPAVGELFF. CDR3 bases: TGTGCCAGCAGCGCGCCAGCCGTGGGGGAGCTGTTTTTT.